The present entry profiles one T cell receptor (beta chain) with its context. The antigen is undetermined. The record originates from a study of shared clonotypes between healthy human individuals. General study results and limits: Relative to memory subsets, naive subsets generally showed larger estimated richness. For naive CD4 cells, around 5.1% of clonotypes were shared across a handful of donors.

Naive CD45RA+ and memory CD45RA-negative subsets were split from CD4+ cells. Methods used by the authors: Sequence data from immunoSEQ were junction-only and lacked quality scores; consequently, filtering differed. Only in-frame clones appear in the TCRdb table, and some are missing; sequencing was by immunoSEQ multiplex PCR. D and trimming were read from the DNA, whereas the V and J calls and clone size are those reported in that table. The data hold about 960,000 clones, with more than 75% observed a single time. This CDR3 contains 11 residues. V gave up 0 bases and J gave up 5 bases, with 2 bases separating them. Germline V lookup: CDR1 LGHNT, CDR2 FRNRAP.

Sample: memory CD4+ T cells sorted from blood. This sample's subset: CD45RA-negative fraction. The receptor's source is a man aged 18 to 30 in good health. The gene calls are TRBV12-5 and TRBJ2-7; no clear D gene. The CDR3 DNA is TGTGCTAGTGGTTTGGTCAACGAGCAGTACTTC. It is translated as CASGLVNEQYF.